The rows below give T cell receptor beta chains drawn from one sample of a study of blood T cell repertoires in COVID-19. Measured with immunoSEQ multiplex PCR; TCRdb has only the in-frame clones, and not every one. The sample has 200,000 to 250,000 clones; around 83% are singletons. Material for sequencing was PBMCs or T cells enriched from blood (not recorded which). All receptors come from a woman in her thirties or forties who had recovered from COVID-19. The CDR3 runs from the conserved cysteine through the conserved F or W. A D gene is named only where the DNA matches it firmly.

TRBV4-1	TRBD2	TRBJ2-3	CASSLTWTSGNTDTQYF	TGCGCCAGCAGCCTGACCTGGACTAGCGGAAACACAGATACGCAGTATTTT
TRBV4-3	NA	TRBJ2-3	CASSQDGGLQYF	TGCGCCAGCAGCCAAGATGGCGGTCTGCAGTATTTT
TRBV4-1	TRBD2	TRBJ2-2	CASRLAGANTGELFF	TGCGCCAGCAGACTAGCGGGAGCGAACACCGGGGAGCTGTTTTTT
TRBV4-3	TRBD1	TRBJ1-2	CASSPQGNYGYTF	TGCGCCAGCAGCCCACAGGGGAACTATGGCTACACCTTC
TRBV14	NA	TRBJ1-2	CASSPLSVDTVYGYTF	TGTGCCAGCAGCCCCCTTTCGGTGGACACGGTTTATGGCTACACCTTC
TRBV7-2	TRBD1	TRBJ2-3	CASSYQTGGTDTQYF	TGTGCCAGCAGCTACCAGACAGGGGGGACAGATACGCAGTATTTT
TRBV4-1	NA	TRBJ2-2	CASSHSGTRTGELFF	TGCGCCAGCAGCCACTCCGGGACACGGACCGGGGAGCTGTTTTTT
TRBV4-3	TRBD1	TRBJ1-4	CASSQDGQGYEKLFF	TGCGCCAGCAGCCAAGATGGACAGGGCTATGAAAAACTGTTTTTT
TRBV7-8	NA	TRBJ1-1	CASSYRVPTEAFF	TGTGCCAGCAGCTACAGGGTTCCCACTGAAGCTTTCTTT
TRBV5-1	NA	TRBJ2-5	CASSLKPGQETQYF	TGCGCCAGCAGCTTGAAGCCGGGACAAGAGACCCAGTACTTC